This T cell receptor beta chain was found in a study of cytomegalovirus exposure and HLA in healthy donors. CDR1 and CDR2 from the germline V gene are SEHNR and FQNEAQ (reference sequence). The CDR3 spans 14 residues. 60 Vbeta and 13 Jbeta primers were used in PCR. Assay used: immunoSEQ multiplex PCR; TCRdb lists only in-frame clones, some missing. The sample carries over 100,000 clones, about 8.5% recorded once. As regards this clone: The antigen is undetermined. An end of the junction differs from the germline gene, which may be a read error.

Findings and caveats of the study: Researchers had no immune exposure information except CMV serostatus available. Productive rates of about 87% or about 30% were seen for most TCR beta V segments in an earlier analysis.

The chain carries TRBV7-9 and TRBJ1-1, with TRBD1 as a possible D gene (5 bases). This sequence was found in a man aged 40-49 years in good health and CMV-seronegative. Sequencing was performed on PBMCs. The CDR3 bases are TGTGCCAGCAGCTTAACAGGCTATTCCACTGAAGCTTCCTTT. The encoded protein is CASSLTGYSTEASF. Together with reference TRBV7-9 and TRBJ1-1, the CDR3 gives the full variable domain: DTGVSQNPRHKITKRGQNVTFRCDPISEHNRLYWYRQTLGQGPEFLTYFQNEAQLEKSRLLSDRFSAERPKGSFSTLEIQRTEQGDSAMYLCASSLTGYSTEASFGQGTRLTVV.